The 7 T cell receptor beta chains below come from one sample, sequenced in a study of cytomegalovirus exposure and HLA in healthy donors. TCRdb's table, derived via immunoSEQ multiplex PCR, lists solely in-frame clones and lacks some. This table holds fewer than 150,000 clones, around 86% found once. Sequenced input: PBMCs. Every receptor here comes from a man between 18 and 35 years old in good health and CMV-seronegative.

The chain couples TRBV19 to TRBJ2-7, with TRBD1 identical over 9 bases. V was clipped by 5 bases and J by 6 bases; unmatched bases: 8. Germline CDR1 and CDR2: LNHDA and SQIVND (reference sequence). There are 14 residues in the CDR3. The CDR3 nucleotides read TGTGCCAGTAGTCCCCGGGGACAGGGTATCGAGCAGTACTTC. Protein: CASSPRGQGIEQYF.

The CDR3 sequence: CASSSGQVSSGYTF. The CDR3 DNA reads TGTGCCAGCAGTTCGGGACAGGTCTCGAGCGGCTACACCTTC. The chain combines TRBV6-1 with TRBJ1-2; 8 nucleotides match TRBD1. V trimming: 5 bases; J trimming: 8 bases; junction bases outside the gene matches: 10. The germline CDR1 and CDR2 sequences are MNHNS and SASEGT. This CDR3 region has 14 residues.

In regard to this clone: This sample includes further DNA sequences coding for the same CDR3. The genes are TRBV30 and TRBJ1-1; 7 nucleotides align to TRBD1. After removal of 3 bases from V and 7 bases from J, the junction contained 5 bases not matched to a gene. The CDR3 loop spans 12 amino acids. CDR1 is GTSNPN and CDR2 is SVGIG in the germline V gene (reference sequence). CDR3: CAWSPQGVEAFF. The CDR3 nucleotides are TGTGCCTGGAGCCCTCAGGGGGTTGAAGCTTTCTTT.

This clone has a single count. The chain couples TRBV5-4 to TRBJ2-5, with D possibly being TRBD1 (6 bases). Trimming removed 0 bases at V and 5 bases at J, with 14 bases between. Germline V gene data show CDR1 as SGHNT and CDR2 as YYREEE (reference sequence). This CDR3 comprises 15 residues. The CDR3 coding sequence is TGTGCCAGCAGCTTGGAGGTCTTCGACAGGGAGACCCAGTACTTC. This codes for CASSLEVFDRETQYF.

The chain has TRBV12-5 and TRBJ2-7; perhaps TRBD2 as D (6 bases). V gave up 7 bases and J gave up 9 bases, with 25 bases separating them. The CDR3 has 15 amino acids. CDR1 and CDR2 (germline): LGHNT, FRNRAP. CDR3: CASAGTGTGTFGQYF. The CDR3 nucleotides read TGTGCTAGTGCTGGAACCGGGACTGGGACCTTCGGGCAGTACTTC.

The chain joins TRBV14 to TRBJ2-3; D ambiguous. The CDR3 is made up of 17 amino acids. Looked up from germline, CDR1 is SGHDN and CDR2 is FVKESK. V lost 0 bases and J lost 2, with 15 bases in between. CDR3 sequence reads: CASSQDMVRVDTDTQYF. Written as DNA, the CDR3 is TGTGCCAGCAGCCAAGATATGGTCCGGGTCGACACAGATACGCAGTATTTT. The full variable domain, rest sourced from reference TRBV14 and TRBJ2-3, is EAGVTQFPSHSVIEKGQTVTLRCDPISGHDNLYWYRRVMGKEIKFLLHFVKESKQDESGMPNNRFLAERTGGTYSTLKVQPAELEDSGVYFCASSQDMVRVDTDTQYFGPGTRLTVL.

V gene TRBV7-9 combines with J gene TRBJ2-3, with D possibly being TRBD2 (6 bases). V lost 6 bases, J lost 1 base, and 17 bases lay in between. This CDR3 has 16 residues. Germline V gene data show CDR1 as SEHNR and CDR2 as FQNEAQ (reference sequence). The CDR3 DNA follows: TGTGCCAGCAGGGGAGTTCCGGGAGAGGGCACAGATACGCAGTATTTT. Its translation: CASRGVPGEGTDTQYF.